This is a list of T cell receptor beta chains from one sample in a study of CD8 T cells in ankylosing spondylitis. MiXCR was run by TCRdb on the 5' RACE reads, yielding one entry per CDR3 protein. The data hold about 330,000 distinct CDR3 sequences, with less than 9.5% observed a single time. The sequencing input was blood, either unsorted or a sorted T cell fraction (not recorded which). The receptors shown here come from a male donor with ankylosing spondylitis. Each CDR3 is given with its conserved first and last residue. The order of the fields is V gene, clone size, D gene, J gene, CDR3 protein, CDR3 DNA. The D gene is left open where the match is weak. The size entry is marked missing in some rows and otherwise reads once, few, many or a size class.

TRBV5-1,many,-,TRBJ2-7,CASSLAEGVISYEQYF,TGCGCCAGCAGCTTGGCCGAGGGGGTGATCTCCTACGAGCAGTACTTC
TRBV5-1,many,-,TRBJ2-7,CASSWNHIYEQYF,TGCGCCAGCAGCTGGAACCACATCTACGAGCAGTACTTC
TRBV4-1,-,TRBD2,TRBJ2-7,CASSQEGLAGGSASLSYEQYF,TGCGCCAGCAGCCAAGAAGGGTTAGCGGGAGGGTCCGCCTCTCTCTCCTACGAGCAGTACTTC
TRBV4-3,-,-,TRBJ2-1,CASSRLLGGYNEQFF,TGCGCCAGCAGCCGACTCTTGGGGGGATACAATGAGCAGTTCTTC
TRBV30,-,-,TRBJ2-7,CAWSGGLYEQYF,TGTGCCTGGAGTGGAGGACTTTACGAGCAGTACTTC
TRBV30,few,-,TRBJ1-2,CALQRQPEGYGYTF,TGTGCCTTACAACGACAGCCGGAGGGCTATGGCTACACCTTC
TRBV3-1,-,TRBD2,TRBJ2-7,CASSRGLAGGRYEQYF,TGTGCCAGCAGCCGTGGACTAGCGGGAGGGAGGTACGAGCAGTACTTC
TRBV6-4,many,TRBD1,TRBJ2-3,CASREQGADTQYF,TGTGCCAGCAGGGAACAGGGGGCGGATACGCAGTATTTT
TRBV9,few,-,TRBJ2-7,CASSAWDTSYEQYF,TGTGCCAGCAGCGCCTGGGACACCTCCTACGAGCAGTACTTC
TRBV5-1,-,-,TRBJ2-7,CASSFGRTAYEQYF,TGCGCCAGCAGCTTCGGCAGAACTGCCTACGAGCAGTACTTC
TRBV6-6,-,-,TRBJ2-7,CASSPLTYEQYF,TGTGCCAGCAGTCCCCTTACCTACGAGCAGTACTTC
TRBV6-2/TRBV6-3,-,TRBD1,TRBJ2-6,CASTHRDRSRSGANVLTF,TGTGCCAGCACTCACCGGGACAGGTCCCGCTCTGGGGCCAACGTCCTGACTTTC
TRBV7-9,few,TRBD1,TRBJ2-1,CASSLAGGRLDEQFF,TGTGCCAGCAGCTTGGCAGGGGGCAGGTTAGATGAGCAGTTCTTC
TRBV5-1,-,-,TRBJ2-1,CASSGGGQVSANEQFF,TGCGCCAGCAGCGGTGGTGGGCAGGTTAGTGCTAATGAGCAGTTCTTC
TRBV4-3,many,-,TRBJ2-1,CASSPSRSSYNEQFF,TGCGCCAGCAGCCCAAGCCGGAGCTCCTACAATGAGCAGTTCTTC
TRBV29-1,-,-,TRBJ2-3,CSSSSTDTQYF,TGCAGCTCATCTAGCACAGATACGCAGTATTTT
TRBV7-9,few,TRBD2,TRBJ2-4,CASINSGRNIQYF,TGTGCCAGCATTAATAGCGGGAGAAACATTCAGTACTTC
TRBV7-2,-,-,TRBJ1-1,CASSLAAWGEAFF,TGTGCCAGCAGCTTAGCCGCGTGGGGTGAAGCTTTCTTT
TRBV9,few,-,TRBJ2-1,CASSAGTRRGSEQFF,TGTGCCAGCAGCGCCGGGACCCGACGGGGTAGTGAGCAGTTCTTC
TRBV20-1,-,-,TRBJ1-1,CSARSPSNTEAFF,TGCAGTGCTAGATCTCCATCGAACACTGAAGCTTTCTTT
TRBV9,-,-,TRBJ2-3,CASSVGAFGTDTQYF,TGTGCCAGCAGCGTAGGGGCCTTCGGCACAGATACGCAGTATTTT
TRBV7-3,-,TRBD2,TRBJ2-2,CASSHRLAGLTGELFF,TGTGCCAGCAGCCACAGACTAGCGGGACTGACCGGGGAGCTGTTTTTT
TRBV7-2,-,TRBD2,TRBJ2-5,CASSLVVAASGSETQYF,TGTGCCAGCAGCTTAGTAGTGGCGGCTAGCGGGTCAGAGACCCAGTACTTC
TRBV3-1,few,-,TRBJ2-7,CASSQEGLNGQYF,TGTGCCAGCAGCCAAGAAGGTCTCAATGGGCAGTACTTC
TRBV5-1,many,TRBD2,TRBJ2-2,CASSLDGRGTGELFF,TGCGCCAGCAGCTTGGACGGGAGGGGAACCGGGGAGCTGTTTTTT
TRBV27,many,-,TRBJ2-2,CASSLGDRDTGELFF,TGTGCCAGCAGTTTAGGTGACCGGGATACCGGGGAGCTGTTTTTT
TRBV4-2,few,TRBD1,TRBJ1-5,CASSQGTGGQPQHF,TGTGCCAGCAGCCAAGGGACAGGGGGACAGCCCCAGCATTTT
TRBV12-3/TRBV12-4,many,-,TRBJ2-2,CASSLTGNTGELFF,TGTGCCAGCAGTCTAACAGGGAACACCGGGGAGCTGTTTTTT
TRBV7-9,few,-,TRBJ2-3,CASSQTETKSTDTQYF,TGTGCCAGCAGCCAGACAGAGACGAAAAGCACAGATACGCAGTATTTT
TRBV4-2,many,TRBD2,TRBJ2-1,CASSQDRSSGATNEQFF,TGTGCCAGCAGCCAAGATCGGAGTAGCGGGGCCACCAATGAGCAGTTCTTC
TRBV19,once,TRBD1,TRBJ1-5,CASSMDPQGSSNQPQHF,TGTGCCAGTAGTATGGACCCACAGGGGAGTAGCAATCAGCCCCAGCATTTT
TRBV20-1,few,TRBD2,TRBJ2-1,CSASRTSGYNEQFF,TGCAGTGCTAGCAGGACTAGCGGCTACAATGAGCAGTTCTTC
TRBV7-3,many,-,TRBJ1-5,CATSQGPNQPQHF,TGTGCCACTTCACAGGGACCGAATCAGCCCCAGCATTTT
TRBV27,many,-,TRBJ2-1,CASRGYNEQFF,TGTGCCAGCAGGGGATACAATGAGCAGTTCTTC
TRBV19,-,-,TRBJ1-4,CASSMGPGDEKLFF,TGTGCCAGTAGCATGGGACCGGGAGACGAAAAACTGTTTTTT
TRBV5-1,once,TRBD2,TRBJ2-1,CASSIGLAGHNEQFF,TGCGCCAGCAGCATAGGACTAGCGGGACACAATGAGCAGTTCTTC
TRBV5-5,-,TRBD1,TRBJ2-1,CASSFPGTGNEQFF,TGTGCCAGCAGCTTCCCCGGGACAGGGAATGAGCAGTTCTTC
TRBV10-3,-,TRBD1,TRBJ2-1,CAISEPTLAGGNEQFF,TGTGCCATCAGTGAGCCGACCTTGGCAGGGGGTAATGAGCAGTTCTTC
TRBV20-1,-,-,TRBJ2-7,CSASGGEVDYEQYF,TGCAGTGCTAGTGGGGGAGAAGTTGACTACGAGCAGTACTTC
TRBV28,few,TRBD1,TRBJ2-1,CASSPTGVVYNEQFF,TGTGCCAGCAGCCCCACAGGGGTGGTCTACAATGAGCAGTTCTTC
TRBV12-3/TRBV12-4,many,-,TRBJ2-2,CASSPREAGELFF,TGTGCCAGCAGCCCCAGGGAAGCCGGGGAGCTGTTTTTT
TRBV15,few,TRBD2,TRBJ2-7,CATSRGGGSYEQYF,TGTGCCACCAGCAGAGGCGGGGGTTCCTACGAGCAGTACTTC
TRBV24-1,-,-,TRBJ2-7,CATGRDSYEQYF,TGTGCCACCGGTAGGGATTCCTACGAGCAGTACTTC
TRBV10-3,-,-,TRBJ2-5,CATGPGRSQETQYF,TGTGCCACAGGACCGGGAAGGTCGCAAGAGACCCAGTACTTC
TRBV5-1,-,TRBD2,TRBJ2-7,CASSLAGGATYEQYF,TGCGCCAGCAGCTTGGCCGGGGGGGCGACCTACGAGCAGTACTTC
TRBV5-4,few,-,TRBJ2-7,CASRRFGTRNYEQYF,TGTGCCAGCAGGAGATTCGGGACACGAAACTACGAGCAGTACTTC
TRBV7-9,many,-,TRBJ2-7,CASSLFEGGEQYF,TGTGCCAGCAGCTTGTTCGAGGGGGGCGAGCAGTACTTC
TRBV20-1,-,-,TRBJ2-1,CSASSGTTSYNEQFF,TGCAGTGCGTCCAGCGGCACGACGTCCTACAATGAGCAGTTCTTC
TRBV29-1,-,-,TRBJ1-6,CSVRTDNSPLHF,TGCAGCGTCCGGACAGATAATTCACCCCTCCACTTT
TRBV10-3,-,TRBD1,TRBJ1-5,CAISEELGQGGYFSNQPQHF,TGTGCCATCAGTGAGGAGTTGGGACAGGGTGGGTATTTCAGCAATCAGCCCCAGCATTTT
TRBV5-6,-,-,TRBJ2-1,CASRIGPPNEQFF,TGTGCCAGCAGAATCGGGCCGCCCAATGAGCAGTTCTTC
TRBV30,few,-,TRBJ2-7,CAGTLGSSYEQYF,TGTGCCGGTACCCTCGGGAGCTCCTACGAGCAGTACTTC
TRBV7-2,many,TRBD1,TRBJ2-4,CASSLARQGNIQYF,TGTGCCAGCAGCTTAGCTAGACAGGGGAACATTCAGTACTTC